A single sample gave rise to the 3 T cell receptor beta chains below, sequenced in a study of blood T cell repertoires in COVID-19 (TCRdb year 2020). Library preparation employed the immunoSEQ multiplex PCR assay. This is the immuneACCESS table as TCRdb keeps it, with only in-frame sequences that have V and J called. A part of the clones is gone; compared with another copy, unresolved V genes explain less than half, and the rest is unexplained. Present in this sample are 60,000 to 75,000 clones, around 87% of which were seen just once. The top ten clones comprise under 7% of the sample. The sample was peripheral blood. The receptors shown here come from a man over 45 with active COVID-19.

The chain combines TRBV20-1 with TRBJ2-7; D is ambiguous. V lost 2 bases and J lost 5, with 7 bases in between. The length of the CDR3 is 11 residues. Germline assignment: CDR1 DFQATT and CDR2 SNEGSKA (reference sequence). As DNA, the CDR3 is TGCAGTGCTAGACGCGCCGACGAGCAGTACTTC. This encodes CSARRADEQYF.

This chain connects TRBV5-4 to TRBJ2-3; 11 bases fit TRBD2. Unmatched junction bases numbered 9, after V lost 5 bases and J lost 4 bases. This CDR3 is built from 16 residues. Germline V gene data show CDR1 as SGHNT and CDR2 as YYREEE (reference sequence). The CDR3 coding sequence is TGTGCCAGCAGTAAGGGACTAGCGGCAAGGGCAGATACGCAGTATTTT. Translation: CASSKGLAARADTQYF.

The sample holds a few counts of this clone. The junction differs from germline at one of its ends, possibly a read error. The gene calls are TRBV7-9 and TRBJ1-6, with 8 positions matching TRBD1. Per germline, CDR1 SEHNR and CDR2 FQNEAQ (reference sequence). The CDR3 is 15 residues long. The CDR3 here is CASSIAGGENSPLHF. CDR3 DNA sequence: TGTGCCAGCAGCATAGCAGGGGGCGAGAATTCACCCCTCCACTTT.